The clone carrying this T cell receptor beta chain has just a few counts. Per germline, CDR1 SGHRS and CDR2 YFSETQ. This CDR3 contains 15 residues. Trimming pared 4 bases from V and 5 bases from J, leaving 15 bases between. The data were obtained in a study of T cells after yellow fever vaccination. TCRdb reprocessed the 5' RACE reads via MiXCR and lists one record per CDR3 protein. The table lists about 350,000 distinct CDR3 sequences, around 8.1% of them singletons. Sample: PBMCs, taken about 41 days after the first yellow fever vaccination. V usage is TRBV5-1 and J usage is TRBJ1-4; D unclear. The TCR sequence derives from a man in his late teens or twenties who received the YFV17D yellow fever vaccine. CDR3 in amino acids: CASSPDGSLNEKLFF. The CDR3 DNA sequence: TGCGCCAGCAGCCCGGACGGCAGTTTAAATGAAAAACTGTTTTTT.